This record covers a single T cell receptor (beta chain). Its antigen is still unknown. CDR1 and CDR2 (germline): LNHNV, YYDKDF (reference sequence). The V end lost 0 bases, the J end lost 9 bases, and 14 bases lay between the germline ends. The CDR3 spans 15 residues. Generated by immunoSEQ multiplex PCR, the TCRdb table keeps only in-frame clones and is missing some. In the table there are fewer than 65,000 clones, 84% of which are singletons. The entry originates in a study of OX40 agonist ivuxolimab in advanced cancers. Overall study context: A partial response was reached by three patients: one with hepatocellular carcinoma and two with cutaneous melanoma. Study-wide results and caveats: Among the lowest levels of clonal expansion were found in partial responders at 0.1-3.0 mg/kg. In CD8+ T cells, expanded clones were on average more numerous than in CD4+. Dose levels from 0.1 to 3.0 mg/kg saw CD4+ and CD8+ blood T cells expand clonally by week 6.

This TCR came from an adult with an advanced solid tumor such as melanoma, head and neck, liver or kidney cancer. Sequenced here: CD4+ or CD8+ T cells sorted from blood, sampled in a trial of the OX40 agonist ivuxolimab. J is TRBJ2-2 and V is TRBV15, with TRBD2 as a possible D gene (5 bases). CDR3 bases: TGTGCCACCAGCAGAGATAGGCTAGCATACAGGGAGCTGTTTTTT. This sequence encodes CATSRDRLAYRELFF.